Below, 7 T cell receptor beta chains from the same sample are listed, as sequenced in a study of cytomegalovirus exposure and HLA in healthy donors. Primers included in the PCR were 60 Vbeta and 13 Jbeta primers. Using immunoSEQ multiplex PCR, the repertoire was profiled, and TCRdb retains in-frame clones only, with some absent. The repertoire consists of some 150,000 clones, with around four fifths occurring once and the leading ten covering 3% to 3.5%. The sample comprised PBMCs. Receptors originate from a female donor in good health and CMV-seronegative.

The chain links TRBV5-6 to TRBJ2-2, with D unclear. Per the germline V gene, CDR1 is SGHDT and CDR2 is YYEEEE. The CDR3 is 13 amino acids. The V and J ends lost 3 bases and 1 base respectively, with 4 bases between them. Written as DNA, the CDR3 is TGTGCCAGCAGCTCACAGAACACCGGGGAGCTGTTTTTT. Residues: CASSSQNTGELFF.

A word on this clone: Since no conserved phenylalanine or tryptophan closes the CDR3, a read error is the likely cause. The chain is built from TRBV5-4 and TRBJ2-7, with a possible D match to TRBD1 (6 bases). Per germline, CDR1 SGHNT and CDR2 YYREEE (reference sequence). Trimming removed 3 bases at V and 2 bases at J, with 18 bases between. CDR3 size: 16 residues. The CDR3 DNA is TGTGCCAGCAGCTCGGTACAGGGCGGTTGGCCCTACGAGCAGTACCTC. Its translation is CASSSVQGGWPYEQYL.

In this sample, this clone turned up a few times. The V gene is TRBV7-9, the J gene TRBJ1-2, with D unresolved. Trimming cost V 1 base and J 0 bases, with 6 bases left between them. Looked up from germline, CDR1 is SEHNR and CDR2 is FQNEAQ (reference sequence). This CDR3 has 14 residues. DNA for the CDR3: TGTGCCAGCAGCTTAGACAGTTCTAACTATGGCTACACCTTC. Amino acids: CASSLDSSNYGYTF.

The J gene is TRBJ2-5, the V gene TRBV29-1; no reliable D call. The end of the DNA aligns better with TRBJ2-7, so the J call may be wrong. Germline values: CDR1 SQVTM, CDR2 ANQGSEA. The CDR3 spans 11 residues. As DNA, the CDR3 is TGCAGCGTTCAAGGTTCCTACGAGCAGTACTTC. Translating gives CSVQGSYEQYF.

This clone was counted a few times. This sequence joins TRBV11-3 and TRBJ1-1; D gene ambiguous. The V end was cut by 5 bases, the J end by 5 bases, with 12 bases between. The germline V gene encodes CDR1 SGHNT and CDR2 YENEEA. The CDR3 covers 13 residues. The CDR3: CASSTLGGTEAFF. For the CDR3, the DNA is TGTGCCAGCAGCACGCTCGGAGGGACTGAAGCTTTCTTT.

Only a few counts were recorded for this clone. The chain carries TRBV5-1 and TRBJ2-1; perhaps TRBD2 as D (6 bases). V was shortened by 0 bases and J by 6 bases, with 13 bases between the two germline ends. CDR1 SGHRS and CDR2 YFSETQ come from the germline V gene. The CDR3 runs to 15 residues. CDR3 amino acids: CASSLGLGWGNEQFF. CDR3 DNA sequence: TGCGCCAGCAGCTTGGGACTAGGATGGGGCAATGAGCAGTTCTTC.

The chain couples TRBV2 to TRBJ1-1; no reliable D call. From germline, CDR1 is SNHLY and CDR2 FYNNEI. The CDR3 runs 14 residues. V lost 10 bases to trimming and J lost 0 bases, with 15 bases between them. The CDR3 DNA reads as TGTGCCACCAAAGGCAGGCTGATGAACACTGAAGCTTTCTTT. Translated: CATKGRLMNTEAFF.